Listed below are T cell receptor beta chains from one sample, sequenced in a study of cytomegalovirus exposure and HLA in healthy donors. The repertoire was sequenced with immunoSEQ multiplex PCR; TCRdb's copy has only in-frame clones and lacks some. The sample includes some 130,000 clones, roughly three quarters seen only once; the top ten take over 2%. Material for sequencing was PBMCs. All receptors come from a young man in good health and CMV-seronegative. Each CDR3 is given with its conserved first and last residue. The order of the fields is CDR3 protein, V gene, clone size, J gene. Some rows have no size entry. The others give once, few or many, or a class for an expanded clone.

CDR3 protein: CASNRGLAGDTQYF; V gene: TRBV6-1; clone size: .; J gene: TRBJ2-3
CDR3 protein: CASSQYNEQFF; V gene: TRBV27; clone size: .; J gene: TRBJ2-1
CDR3 protein: CASSPSLGASNEKLFF; V gene: TRBV18; clone size: .; J gene: TRBJ1-4
CDR3 protein: CASSTDRGRGAYGYTF; V gene: TRBV19; clone size: .; J gene: TRBJ1-2
CDR3 protein: CSVEEGLAVNEQFF; V gene: TRBV29-1; clone size: .; J gene: TRBJ2-1
CDR3 protein: CASSIGETGGLGNQPQHF; V gene: TRBV19; clone size: .; J gene: TRBJ1-5
CDR3 protein: CASSPRGSRTEAFF; V gene: TRBV5-5; clone size: .; J gene: TRBJ1-1
CDR3 protein: CASSQDLGGGNSPLHF; V gene: TRBV4-3; clone size: .; J gene: TRBJ1-6
CDR3 protein: CASSLLEGAHNEQFF; V gene: TRBV27; clone size: .; J gene: TRBJ2-1
CDR3 protein: CASSIGLAGVEQYF; V gene: TRBV7-8; clone size: .; J gene: TRBJ2-7
CDR3 protein: CAWSRGLLEGYTF; V gene: TRBV30; clone size: .; J gene: TRBJ1-2
CDR3 protein: CASSFSAYEQYF; V gene: TRBV7-2; clone size: .; J gene: TRBJ2-7
CDR3 protein: CASSRSYNEQFF; V gene: TRBV5-4; clone size: .; J gene: TRBJ2-1
CDR3 protein: CASSLGVRATNEKLFF; V gene: TRBV5-6; clone size: few; J gene: TRBJ1-4
CDR3 protein: CASSPGRDGYTF; V gene: TRBV5-1; clone size: few; J gene: TRBJ1-2
CDR3 protein: CAWSAGQIEKLFF; V gene: TRBV30; clone size: .; J gene: TRBJ1-4
CDR3 protein: CASSGPGQINTEAFF; V gene: TRBV28; clone size: .; J gene: TRBJ1-1
CDR3 protein: CASTLGTEAFF; V gene: TRBV6-6; clone size: .; J gene: TRBJ1-1
CDR3 protein: CASSSPGQGTDTQYF; V gene: TRBV5-1; clone size: .; J gene: TRBJ2-3
CDR3 protein: CAWSVPGTEAFF; V gene: TRBV30; clone size: .; J gene: TRBJ1-1
CDR3 protein: CAWSTGTSRTSTDTQYF; V gene: TRBV30; clone size: .; J gene: TRBJ2-3
CDR3 protein: CASSGTSRETQYF; V gene: TRBV9; clone size: .; J gene: TRBJ2-5
CDR3 protein: CASSLGGGTDYEQYF; V gene: TRBV7-2; clone size: .; J gene: TRBJ2-7
CDR3 protein: CASSPTTGRVRTSGRASPGEQYF; V gene: TRBV27; clone size: .; J gene: TRBJ2-7
CDR3 protein: CSVENWREETQYF; V gene: TRBV29-1; clone size: .; J gene: .
CDR3 protein: CAWSGWGRGLAVLEEQYF; V gene: TRBV30; clone size: once; J gene: TRBJ2-7
CDR3 protein: CASSFLGGVTSYNEQFF; V gene: TRBV28; clone size: .; J gene: TRBJ2-1
CDR3 protein: CASSLRGSTEAFF; V gene: TRBV11-2; clone size: once; J gene: TRBJ1-1
CDR3 protein: CASSLAVIGARNTEAFF; V gene: TRBV7-9; clone size: .; J gene: TRBJ1-1
CDR3 protein: CASSDPGLKLAYEQYF; V gene: TRBV10-2; clone size: .; J gene: TRBJ2-7
CDR3 protein: CASDIGAQPQHF; V gene: TRBV5-1; clone size: .; J gene: TRBJ1-5
CDR3 protein: CATTGLVSNEQFF; V gene: TRBV19; clone size: .; J gene: TRBJ2-1
CDR3 protein: CSSSRESRGAFF; V gene: TRBV7-9; clone size: .; J gene: TRBJ1-1